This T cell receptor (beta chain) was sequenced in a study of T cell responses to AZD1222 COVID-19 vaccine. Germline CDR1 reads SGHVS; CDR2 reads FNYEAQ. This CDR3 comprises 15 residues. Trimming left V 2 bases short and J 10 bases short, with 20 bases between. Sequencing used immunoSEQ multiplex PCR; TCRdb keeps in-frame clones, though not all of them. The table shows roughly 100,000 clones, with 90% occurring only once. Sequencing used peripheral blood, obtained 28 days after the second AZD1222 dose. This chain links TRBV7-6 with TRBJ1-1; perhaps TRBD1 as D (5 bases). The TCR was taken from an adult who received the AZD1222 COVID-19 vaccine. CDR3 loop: CASSLLGGEGAGAFF. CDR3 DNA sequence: TGTGCCAGCAGCTTATTGGGCGGTGAAGGGGCAGGAGCTTTCTTT.